This is a list of T cell receptor beta chains from one sample in a study of blood T cell repertoires in COVID-19. Produced via immunoSEQ multiplex PCR; TCRdb's table is partial and in-frame only. The data contain around 250,000 clones, roughly 87% of them singletons. The sample taken for sequencing was peripheral blood. Receptor source: a woman aged 40 to 49 who had recovered from COVID-19. Each CDR3 is given with its conserved first and last residue. A clone size is listed for some rows: how often the clone was seen (once, few, many), or a class if it is expanded.

V	size	J	CDR3
TRBV4-2	.	TRBJ2-7	CASSQEVLSSYEQYF
TRBV9	.	TRBJ2-5	CASSVTGQETQYF
TRBV5-6	.	TRBJ1-2	CASSRTGAYGYTF
TRBV28	.	TRBJ1-6	CASSPRGLGQGGSPLHF
TRBV5-4	.	TRBJ1-1	CASRRTGGLNTEAFF
TRBV7-9	.	TRBJ1-1	CASSLGQGGNTEAFF
TRBV29-1	.	TRBJ2-1	CSVDSGSGSYNEQFF
TRBV3-1/TRBV3-2	.	TRBJ2-1	CASSQVQGAGYNEQFF
TRBV27	.	TRBJ2-7	CASSLSGTGYMGQYF
TRBV5-1	once	TRBJ2-1	CASSYSGVNEQFF
TRBV9	.	TRBJ2-1	CASMKNGEQFF
TRBV2	.	TRBJ2-1	CASRGQGSNSGHEQFF
TRBV4-2	.	TRBJ1-3	CASSQGASGNTIYF
TRBV6-5	.	TRBJ2-1	CASSLLLAGVHEQFF
TRBV28	.	TRBJ1-1	CASSPPGFGTEAFF
TRBV24-1	.	TRBJ2-1	CATSDHLAGTSYNEQFF
TRBV18	.	TRBJ2-3	CASSMPGLVGTDTQYF
TRBV30	once	TRBJ1-1	CAWSQEDTEAFF
TRBV15	.	TRBJ2-5	CATSRVDGQETQYF
TRBV6-2/TRBV6-3	.	TRBJ1-6	CASSYVREADSPLHF
TRBV6-1	.	TRBJ1-1	CASSDPEITEAFF
TRBV18	.	TRBJ1-1	CASSLGQVTEAFF
TRBV27	.	TRBJ1-4	CASRWSGGAGEKLFF
TRBV11-2	.	TRBJ2-7	CASSSAPRRAAYEQYF
TRBV27	once	TRBJ2-3	CASSPVFSLSGGPDTQYF
TRBV9	.	TRBJ2-2	CASRGGGGSDTGELFF
TRBV19	.	TRBJ2-7	CASSPWEAGDEQYF
TRBV4-1	.	TRBJ1-2	CASSQALPGQTFYTF
TRBV5-6	once	TRBJ1-2	CAVGRPRSITYGYTF
TRBV10-2	.	TRBJ1-2	CASSEPPGQPFNYGYTF
TRBV1	.	TRBJ1-1	CTSSPGQGITEAFF
TRBV10-2	once	TRBJ2-3	CASSEGGGADTQYF
TRBV11-3	.	TRBJ2-5	CASSLPDKETQYF
TRBV19	.	TRBJ2-2	CASSASGLTGELFF
TRBV14	.	TRBJ2-1	CASSQDLTSGGAGEQFF
TRBV6-5	once	TRBJ1-4	CATLDRGKNEKLFF
TRBV6-5	few	TRBJ1-5	CASRLGTGGNQPQHF
TRBV4-1	.	TRBJ1-2	CASSQDMVDYGYTF
TRBV7-2	few	TRBJ2-3	CASSLAGLAVADTQYF
TRBV7-9	once	TRBJ1-5	CASSLMAGDNQPQHF
TRBV6-5	.	TRBJ1-6	CASMRQANSPLHF
TRBV18	once	TRBJ2-5	CASSPPGRPAGEETQYF
TRBV10-3	.	TRBJ1-4	CAISDSDSLNEKLFF
TRBV25-1	.	TRBJ1-6	CASSEWHANSPLHF
TRBV21-1	.	TRBJ2-1	CASSQREINNEQFF
TRBV10-3	once	TRBJ1-5	CAISDSLTEKQPQHF
TRBV7-6	.	TRBJ2-5	CASSSQYQETQYF
TRBV4-3	.	TRBJ2-1	CASSQDGAGSYNEQFF
TRBV11-2	.	TRBJ2-2	CASSLRVGGELFF
TRBV14	.	TRBJ2-3	CASSLTRTRTDTQYF
TRBV7-9	.	TRBJ1-5	CASSLGGDGNQPQHF
TRBV7-7	.	TRBJ2-2	CASSLDRAGELFF
TRBV15	.	TRBJ2-1	CATRLAGGIYNEQFF
TRBV30	few	TRBJ2-3	CAWSVIASGEHPGGGYKDTQYF
TRBV5-5	.	TRBJ1-4	CASSQPGGLGEKLFF